This record covers a single T cell receptor beta chain. Its antigen is undetermined. These data come from a study of shared clonotypes between healthy human individuals. Study results and caveats: Memory subsets had estimated richness that was generally smaller than that of naive subsets. Naive CD4 clonotype sharing across several donors was approximately 5%.

Some clones are missing from TCRdb's copy, which holds only in-frame ones; the method was immunoSEQ multiplex PCR. The table has roughly 2,000,000 clones, roughly 94% seen once. Naive CD8 cells comprised CD45RO-negative, CCR7-positively selected cells, excluding terminally differentiated effector memory CD45RA+ cells. The J segment lost 2 bases and the V segment lost 2 bases, leaving 2 bases of the junction unmatched. This CDR3 is built from 14 residues. Germline CDR1 reads LGHNA; CDR2 reads YNFKEQ. The V and J genes are TRBV4-2 and TRBJ2-7; 8 positions agree with TRBD1. The TCR was taken from a man aged 18 to 29 in good health. The material sequenced was naive CD8+ T cells sorted from blood. CDR3 residues: CASSQLGQAYEQYF. DNA of the CDR3: TGTGCCAGCAGCCAACTGGGACAGGCCTACGAGCAGTACTTC.